This TCR beta chain derives from a study of post-analysis software for immune sequencing data. TCR beta cDNA libraries included unique molecular identifiers. Via MiXCR, TCRdb re-called the PCR reads, giving one row per CDR3 protein. The top ten clones hold around 4.5% of a sample with roughly 870,000 distinct CDR3 sequences, roughly 50% of them seen once. Germline lookup yields CDR1 MNHNS and CDR2 SASEGT. Trimming stripped 2 bases from V and 10 bases from J, with 17 bases between. The CDR3 covers 15 residues. Study results and caveats: When patients were compared with controls, about five TRBV segments were more frequent, TRBV5-6, TRBV5-1 and TRBV20-1 among them. Those with multiple sclerosis, the patient group, showed significantly lower normalized Chao1 diversity than controls.

Details on this clonotype: The antigen remains unidentified.

This TCR was sampled from a girl between 5 and 17 years old with multiple sclerosis. The sample was blood. The chain joins TRBV6-1 to TRBJ1-4; D is unclear. The DNA for the CDR3 is TGTGCCAGCAGTGAACCCTTCCAGAGGTCGGGAAAACTGTTTTTT. This sequence encodes CASSEPFQRSGKLFF.